One sample yielded the 7 T cell receptor beta chains listed below, sequenced in a study of regulatory T cells in long-lasting Graves disease. Libraries of TCR beta came from iRepertoire HTBI primers plus Arm-PCR of CDR3 regions. One entry per CDR3 protein results from TCRdb running MiXCR on the multiplex PCR reads. The sample has hundreds of thousands of distinct CDR3 sequences, about 16% seen once; the top ten hold approximately 12%. Time point reported: newly diagnosed GD, antithyroid drugs for less than 3 months. Isolated PBMC RNA provided the starting material for the TCR library. These data also formed part of another study, on T cells in Graves' hyperthyroidism and ophthalmopathy.

The sequences come from peripheral blood mononuclear cells (PBMCs), collected at new diagnosis, from a patient treated with antithyroid drugs. The receptors shown here come from a woman in her twenties or thirties with Graves disease.

A single count supports this clonotype. The chain recombines TRBV5-1 with TRBJ2-2, with 11 bases identical to TRBD1. The CDR3 covers 21 residues. CDR1 SGHRS and CDR2 YFSETQ come from the germline V gene. Losses at the gene ends were 3 bases for V and 4 bases for J; bases not matched to a gene: 20. The CDR3 nucleotides read TGCGCCAGCAGCTCGGGTTCCGCTTGGACAGGGGGCGACGGTAGCACCGGGGAGCTGTTTTTT. Translated, it gives CASSSGSAWTGGDGSTGELFF. Variable domain in full (rest from reference TRBV5-1 and TRBJ2-2): KAGVTQTPRYLIKTRGQQVTLSCSPISGHRSVSWYQQTPGQGLQFLFEYFSETQRNKGNFPGRFSGRQFSNSRSEMNVSTLELGDSALYLCASSSGSAWTGGDGSTGELFFGEGSRLTVL.

The sample holds a few counts of this clonotype. CDR3 bases: TGTGCCAGTAGTCCCCTTTCTCCGGGACAGAATACAGACCTCCGATACTATGGCTACACCTTC. This translates into CASSPLSPGQNTDLRYYGYTF. V gene TRBV19 combines with J gene TRBJ1-2; 7 positions agree with TRBD1. Trimming at V came to 5 bases and at J to 3 bases, leaving 27 bases not matched to a gene. Germline V lookup: CDR1 LNHDA, CDR2 SQIVND (reference sequence). The CDR3 is made up of 21 amino acids.

A few counts support this clonotype. The V call is TRBV7-9, the J call TRBJ2-7; 12 bases agree with TRBD1. The CDR3 contains 15 residues. V dropped 4 bases and J dropped 6; count of bases not matched to a gene: 7. Germline V gene data show CDR1 as SEHNR and CDR2 as FQNEAQ (reference sequence). CDR3 residues: CASSSSGTGGFEQYF. The CDR3 DNA sequence: TGTGCCAGCAGCTCGTCCGGGACAGGGGGCTTCGAGCAGTACTTC.

This clonotype came up many times. This chain connects TRBV3-1 to TRBJ2-3; D might be TRBD2 (6 bases). Between the trimmed V and J ends, which lost 1 base and 0 bases, there was a span of 11 bases. Per the germline V gene, CDR1 is LGHDT and CDR2 is YNNKEL (reference sequence). CDR3 length: 16 amino acids. The DNA for the CDR3 is TGTGCCAGCAGCCAAGGGCGGGGCGGAAGCACAGATACGCAGTATTTT. This gives the protein CASSQGRGGSTDTQYF.

This clonotype was counted many times. The chain recombines TRBV6-2 or TRBV6-3 with TRBJ2-1; D might be TRBD1 or TRBD2, each matching 5 bases. The CDR3 length is 16 residues. The V end lost 5 bases, the J end lost 0 bases, and 14 bases lay between the germline ends. The germline gives CDR1 MNHEY, CDR2 SVGEGT. The CDR3 sequence is CASSEDGADSYNEQFF. Here the CDR3 DNA reads TGTGCCAGCAGTGAAGACGGGGCTGACTCCTACAATGAGCAGTTCTTC.

In its sample, this clonotype was seen a few times. The chain couples TRBV7-9 to TRBJ1-4, with D hard to call. Trimming removed 8 bases at V and 4 bases at J, with 8 bases between. Germline CDR1 and CDR2: SEHNR and FQNEAQ (reference sequence). This CDR3 is 12 amino acids long. In DNA form, the CDR3 reads TGTGCCAGCGGCAGAAATAATGAAAAACTGTTTTTT. This sequence encodes CASGRNNEKLFF. The variable domain in full, completed from reference TRBV7-9 and TRBJ1-4, reads DTGVSQNPRHKITKRGQNVTFRCDPISEHNRLYWYRQTLGQGPEFLTYFQNEAQLEKSRLLSDRFSAERPKGSFSTLEIQRTEQGDSAMYLCASGRNNEKLFFGSGTQLSVL.

At least ten counts were recorded for this clonotype. The chain carries TRBV4-1 and TRBJ2-2; D is uncertain. The ends were cut back, 1 base at V and 1 base at J, with 7 bases in the middle. Germline values: CDR1 MGHRA, CDR2 YSYEKL. The CDR3 sequence is 15 residues long. The CDR3 reads CASSQVNRNTGELFF. CDR3 sequence (DNA): TGCGCCAGCAGCCAAGTAAACAGGAACACCGGGGAGCTGTTTTTT.